Following are 21 T cell receptor beta chains from one sample sequenced in a study of response to subunit inactivated influenza vaccine. TCRdb itself ran the RT-PCR reads through MiXCR, one entry per CDR3 protein. The table has 500,000 to 550,000 distinct CDR3 sequences, under 8.5% seen once. The sequencing used PBMCs from blood, collected about 24 months after vaccination. The receptors derive from a man aged 45 to 70 who received an inactivated influenza vaccine.

In the case of this clonotype: This may be a read error, as it is one base from a much larger clone. The genes are TRBV7-8 and TRBJ2-1; tentatively, D is TRBD2 (6 bases). Germline V gives CDR1 SGHVS, CDR2 FQNEAQ. The CDR3 is 16 residues long. V was clipped by 3 bases and J by 9 bases, with 21 bases between them. The CDR3 DNA is TGTGCCAGCAGCTTGGGTCGGGACTTAAGAAGCACTGAGCAGTTCTTC. As protein: CASSLGRDLRSTEQFF.

The rearrangement joins TRBV20-1 to TRBJ1-5, with D unclear. Trimming removed 5 bases from V and 4 bases from J, with 9 bases in between. The CDR3 runs 12 residues. Germline V lookup: CDR1 DFQATT, CDR2 SNEGSKA (reference sequence). The CDR3: CSAQSPNQPQHF. The CDR3 DNA is TGCAGTGCTCAAAGCCCGAATCAGCCCCAGCATTTT.

This clonotype has ten or more counts. The rearrangement links TRBV5-1 to TRBJ1-4; D uncertain. Trimming took 0 bases from V and 7 from J, leaving 13 bases between them. This CDR3 is built from 15 residues. The germline V gene encodes CDR1 SGHRS and CDR2 YFSETQ. The CDR3 reads CASSLAGQAGEKLFF. In nucleotides, the CDR3 is TGCGCCAGCAGCTTGGCCGGGCAGGCTGGTGAAAAACTGTTTTTT.

This clonotype was found a few times. The J gene is TRBJ2-1, the V gene TRBV7-8; D unclear. V dropped 2 bases and J dropped 1 base, with 9 bases sitting between them. This CDR3 comprises 15 residues. Germline V gene sequence: CDR1 SGHVS, CDR2 FQNEAQ. This chain's CDR3 is CASSLRVGSYNEQFF. The DNA of the CDR3 is TGTGCCAGCAGCTTAAGAGTGGGATCCTACAATGAGCAGTTCTTC.

The chain is built from TRBV29-1 and TRBJ2-2, with 8 nucleotides matching TRBD1. The length of the CDR3 is 18 residues. Germline V lookup: CDR1 SQVTM, CDR2 ANQGSEA. J gave up 4 bases and V 7 bases, and 20 bases lay outside the gene matches. This CDR3 is CSAAYLRTGIFSTGELFF. For the CDR3, the DNA is TGCAGCGCCGCCTATCTGCGGACAGGGATTTTTAGCACCGGGGAGCTGTTTTTT.

For this clonotype: A read error is possible here, since a much larger clone lies one base away. The genes are TRBV10-3 and TRBJ2-3, with TRBD2 matching over 7 bases. The germline V gene has CDR1 ENHRY and CDR2 SYGVKD. After removal of 4 bases from V and 3 bases from J, the junction contained 1 base not matched to a gene. This CDR3 region has 13 residues. The CDR3 here is CAISVRETDTQYF. Written as DNA, the CDR3 is TGTGCCATCAGTGTGCGGGAGACAGATACGCAGTATTTT.

This clonotype was recorded at least ten times. V is TRBV6-2 or TRBV6-3 and J is TRBJ2-1, with D unresolved. CDR3 size: 16 residues. The germline V gene has CDR1 MNHEY and CDR2 SVGEGT. V gave up 4 bases and J gave up 4 bases, with 17 bases separating them. CDR3 coding DNA: TGTGCCAGCAGTTCGGACCCCCGCCCTTTATACAATGAGCAGTTCTTC. Amino acids: CASSSDPRPLYNEQFF.

This clonotype has at least ten counts. DNA for the CDR3: TGTGCCAGCAGCCGACAGGTAAGCTCCTACAATGAGCAGTTCTTC. This gives the protein CASSRQVSSYNEQFF. The chain couples TRBV7-2 to TRBJ2-1; D might be TRBD1 (6 bases). V was pared by 5 bases and J by 0 bases, with 11 bases between. The CDR3 contains 15 residues. Germline lookup yields CDR1 SGHTA and CDR2 FQGNSA. The full variable domain, rest sourced from reference TRBV7-2 and TRBJ2-1, is GAGVSQSPSNKVTEKGKDVELRCDPISGHTALYWYRQSLGQGLEFLIYFQGNSAPDKSGLPSDRFSAERTGGSVSTLTIQRTQQEDSAVYLCASSRQVSSYNEQFFGPGTRLTVL.

A note on this clonotype: One end of the junction varies from germline; a read error may be responsible. The chain links TRBV6-1 to TRBJ2-3, with D maybe TRBD2 (5 bases). CDR3 length: 13 residues. Germline CDR1 and CDR2: MNHNS and SASEGT. CDR3 loop: CASSESSRDTQYF. CDR3 DNA sequence: TGTGCCAGCAGTGAGTCTAGCAGAGATACGCAGTATTTT.

In nucleotides, the CDR3 is TGTGCCAGCAGCCAAGATCCAGTCTCGAAAAACAATGAGCAGTTCTTC. Translated: CASSQDPVSKNNEQFF. The chain combines TRBV14 with TRBJ2-1; D uncertain. The V gene's germline CDR1 is SGHDN and CDR2 FVKESK. CDR3 length equals 16 residues. Between the trimmed V and J ends, which lost 0 bases and 5 bases, there was a span of 14 bases.

This clonotype was observed a handful of times. V and J are TRBV30 and TRBJ1-2; weak D call: TRBD1 (5 bases). The CDR3 spans 12 residues. Germline-derived CDR1 and CDR2 are GTSNPN and SVGIG (reference sequence). Trimming cost V 0 bases and J 4 bases, with 6 bases left between them. This CDR3 reads CAWSVQAYGYTF. The CDR3 bases are TGTGCCTGGAGTGTACAGGCCTATGGCTACACCTTC. Variable domain in full (rest from reference TRBV30 and TRBJ1-2): SQTIHQWPATLVQPVGSPLSLECTVEGTSNPNLYWYRQAAGRGLQLLFYSVGIGQISSEVPQNLSASRPQDRQFILSSKKLLLSDSGFYLCAWSVQAYGYTFGSGTRLTVV.

The CDR3 protein is CASSSGGVDTQYF. In nucleotides, the CDR3 is TGTGCCAGCAGTTCCGGGGGGGTGGATACGCAGTATTTT. The V and J genes are TRBV7-7 and TRBJ2-3; the match to TRBD2 covers 8 bases. The CDR3 loop spans 13 amino acids. CDR1 is SSHAT and CDR2 is FNYEAQ in the germline V gene (reference sequence). V lost 6 bases and J lost 6; bases outside the gene matches: 5.

This clonotype occurred many times. V usage is TRBV10-3 and J usage is TRBJ1-1; D is possibly TRBD1 (5 bases). The germline V gene has CDR1 ENHRY and CDR2 SYGVKD. V dropped 10 bases and J dropped 5 bases, with 14 bases sitting between them. The CDR3 totals 12 residues. The CDR3, as DNA: TGTGCCACGCATGGGGGGGGTACTGAAGCTTTCTTT. It yields the protein CATHGGGTEAFF.

The V gene is TRBV20-1, the J gene TRBJ2-5; 8 positions agree with TRBD1. With 0 bases clipped from V and 2 bases from J, the junction kept 2 bases outside the gene matches. This CDR3 contains 14 residues. The germline gives CDR1 DFQATT, CDR2 SNEGSKA (reference sequence). The CDR3 DNA follows: TGCAGTGCTAGAGAGAGGACAGGGCAAGAGACCCAGTACTTC. Translated, it gives CSARERTGQETQYF.

This clonotype was recorded many times. The rearrangement uses TRBV25-1 and TRBJ1-1; 7 positions agree with TRBD1. Trimming at V came to 8 bases and at J to 0 bases, leaving 6 bases not matched to a gene. The CDR3 runs to 14 residues. The germline V gene encodes CDR1 MGHDK and CDR2 SYGVNS. The CDR3 loop reads CASGGQSLNTEAFF. The CDR3 DNA reads as TGTGCCAGCGGGGGACAGAGTCTGAACACTGAAGCTTTCTTT.

This clonotype was recorded a few times. The gene calls are TRBV18 and TRBJ2-3; D not certain. Germline CDR1 KGHSH, CDR2 LQKENI. The V gene lost 3 bases and the J gene lost 6 bases, with 16 bases spanning the gap. CDR3 length: 15 residues. Written as DNA, the CDR3 is TGTGCCAGCTCACCTAGCATATCGGGCCGGGATACGCAGTATTTT. This translates into CASSPSISGRDTQYF.

There are a few counts of this clonotype. The rearrangement links TRBV5-1 to TRBJ2-1; D unclear. There are 14 residues in the CDR3. The V gene's germline CDR1 is SGHRS and CDR2 YFSETQ. V was trimmed by 4 bases and J by 8 bases, leaving 16 bases between them. The CDR3 spells CASSRVRGGHEQFF. For the CDR3, the DNA is TGCGCCAGCAGCCGGGTCCGCGGTGGTCATGAGCAGTTCTTC. Full variable domain (rest looked up from reference TRBV5-1 and TRBJ2-1): KAGVTQTPRYLIKTRGQQVTLSCSPISGHRSVSWYQQTPGQGLQFLFEYFSETQRNKGNFPGRFSGRQFSNSRSEMNVSTLELGDSALYLCASSRVRGGHEQFFGPGTRLTVL.

The rearrangement links TRBV28 to TRBJ2-7, with TRBD1 matching over 7 bases. V was pared by 6 bases and J by 3 bases, with 11 bases of the junction left unmatched. This CDR3 is built from 15 residues. Germline values: CDR1 MDHEN, CDR2 SYDVKM. CDR3 sequence reads: CASSPLGQVLYEQYF. DNA for the CDR3: TGTGCCAGCAGCCCCTTAGGACAGGTTCTCTACGAGCAGTACTTC.

The chain has TRBV15 and TRBJ2-1; D remains ambiguous. Germline CDR1 LNHNV, CDR2 YYDKDF (reference sequence). V lost 1 base, J lost 3 bases, and 13 bases lay in between. The CDR3 runs to 16 residues. The CDR3 loop is CATSRAPPVSYNEQFF. The CDR3 nucleotides read TGTGCCACCAGCAGAGCCCCTCCGGTGAGCTACAATGAGCAGTTCTTC.

Regarding this clonotype: It may be a read error: a sequence one base away is much more abundant. The V and J genes are TRBV20-1 and TRBJ2-1; D is unresolved. V lost 0 bases to trimming and J lost 4 bases, with 10 bases between them. Germline lookup yields CDR1 DFQATT and CDR2 SNEGSKA (reference sequence). The CDR3 consists of 14 residues. DNA for the CDR3: TGCAGTGCTAGAGATCCGCAGAATTACAATGAGCAGTTCTTC. Protein product: CSARDPQNYNEQFF.

This clonotype has more than one count but fewer than ten. The chain has TRBV9 and TRBJ2-3, with D perhaps assigned TRBD1 or TRBD2 (5 bases each). Germline loops: CDR1 SGDLS, CDR2 YYNGEE. The CDR3 is 15 residues long. The V end lost 0 bases, the J end lost 1 base, and 9 bases lay between the germline ends. The CDR3 reads CASSVVGGGTDTQYF. CDR3 DNA sequence: TGTGCCAGCAGCGTAGTTGGGGGAGGCACAGATACGCAGTATTTT. The variable domain in full, completed from reference TRBV9 and TRBJ2-3, reads DSGVTQTPKHLITATGQRVTLRCSPRSGDLSVYWYQQSLDQGLQFLIQYYNGEERAKGNILERFSAQQFPDLHSELNLSSLELGDSALYFCASSVVGGGTDTQYFGPGTRLTVL.